This T cell receptor beta chain was identified during a study of cytomegalovirus exposure and HLA in healthy donors. Germline CDR1 reads SGHTS; CDR2 reads YDEGEE. This CDR3 contains 16 residues. V was pared by 3 bases and J by 4 bases, with 10 bases of the junction left unmatched. This clone was picked up a small number of times. Primers: 60 Vbeta forward and 13 Jbeta reverse. Some clones are missing from TCRdb's copy, which holds only in-frame ones; the method was immunoSEQ multiplex PCR. This sample has 130,000 or so clones, with more than 55% found just once. Sequenced material: PBMCs. This sequence was found in a young man in good health and CMV-seronegative. The rearrangement links TRBV5-8 to TRBJ2-3; 8 positions match TRBD2. The CDR3 loop is CASSSGSGRSADTQYF. In nucleotides, the CDR3 is TGTGCCAGCAGCTCAGGCAGCGGGAGATCAGCAGATACGCAGTATTTT.